Following are 25 T cell receptor beta chains from one sample sequenced in a study of technical replicates of blood from a handful of donors (dated by TCRdb to 2016 to 2017). Receptor amplification or capture employed the immunoSEQ multiplex PCR assay. TCRdb's version of the immuneACCESS table is confined to in-frame rearrangements and falls short of the full clone set. An unresolved V gene accounts for under half of the shortfall where checked; the remainder is of unknown origin. This sample gives tens of thousands of clones in total; 85% to 95% of them show up just once. The ten biggest clones cover 0.24% of the sample. Specimen: T cells isolated from PBMCs. The receptor source for this set is a human donor in good health.

This clone occurred once. In DNA, the CDR3 is TGTGCCAGCGTCCGAGGTAGCGGGGGACACAATGAGCAGTTCTTC. Translated, it gives CASVRGSGGHNEQFF. This chain uses TRBV9 with TRBJ2-1, with 9 bases that match TRBD2. Germline V lookup: CDR1 SGDLS, CDR2 YYNGEE. This CDR3 has 15 amino acids. V was pared by 7 bases and J by 5 bases, with 10 bases of the junction left unmatched.

The rearrangement joins TRBV5-1 to TRBJ2-2; 7 bases agree with TRBD1. This CDR3 has 16 amino acids. Germline CDR1 and CDR2: SGHRS and YFSETQ. J gave up 0 bases and V 2 bases, and 4 bases lay outside the gene matches. Here the CDR3 reads CASSFDRDANTGELFF. The CDR3 DNA is TGCGCCAGCAGCTTCGACAGGGACGCGAACACCGGGGAGCTGTTTTTT.

The chain links TRBV7-8 to TRBJ1-3; a possible D gene is TRBD1 (5 bases). In germline, CDR1 is SGHVS, CDR2 FQNEAQ. V dropped 3 bases and J dropped 1 base, with 13 bases sitting between them. This CDR3 has 16 residues. DNA for the CDR3: TGTGCCAGCAGCTTGATATACGGGGGATCTGGAAACACCATATATTTT. It encodes CASSLIYGGSGNTIYF.

The chain links TRBV15 to TRBJ2-7; D unclear. From germline, CDR1 is LNHNV and CDR2 YYDKDF (reference sequence). Trimming removed 0 bases at V and 2 bases at J, with 8 bases between. This CDR3 has 14 amino acids. As DNA, the CDR3 is TGTGCCACCAGCAGAGATCGGTTAACCTACGAGCAGTACTTC. As protein: CATSRDRLTYEQYF.

The genes are TRBV9 and TRBJ2-2; 9 bases align to TRBD2. The CDR3 loop spans 18 amino acids. Trimming at V came to 2 bases and at J to 4 bases, leaving 12 bases not matched to a gene. In germline, CDR1 is SGDLS, CDR2 YYNGEE. The CDR3, as DNA: TGTGCCAGCAGCGTTGGTCTAGCGGGGACCGGGGTCACCGGGGAGCTGTTTTTT. Its translation is CASSVGLAGTGVTGELFF.

This chain joins TRBV7-9 and TRBJ1-1; 7 bases agree with TRBD1. Germline V gene lookup returns CDR1 SEHNR and CDR2 FQNEAQ (reference sequence). Trimming at V came to 5 bases and at J to 1 base, leaving 7 bases not matched to a gene. This CDR3 has 15 amino acids. CDR3 residues: CASSQVGQPNTEAFF. The CDR3 coding sequence is TGTGCCAGCAGCCAGGTGGGACAGCCGAACACTGAAGCTTTCTTT.

The CDR3 bases are TGCGCCAGCAGCCAAGGTACCCTAGGTTCGCAGTATTTT. It translates to CASSQGTLGSQYF. V and J are TRBV4-1 and TRBJ2-3; D ambiguous. The germline CDR1 and CDR2 sequences are MGHRA and YSYEKL. The CDR3 covers 13 residues. Trimming removed 1 base from V and 10 bases from J, with 12 bases in between.

The chain has TRBV7-6 and TRBJ2-5; no clear D. This CDR3 spans 11 amino acids. The germline V and J ends were trimmed by 3 bases and 4 bases, with 3 bases remaining between them. Germline CDR1 SGHVS, CDR2 FNYEAQ. The CDR3 sequence is CASSLAETQYF. Here the CDR3 DNA reads TGTGCCAGCAGCTTGGCAGAGACCCAGTACTTC.

This chain connects TRBV6-5 to TRBJ2-7; D is possibly TRBD1 (6 bases). From germline, CDR1 is MNHEY and CDR2 SVGAGI. The CDR3 runs 14 residues. Trimming shortened V by 4 bases and J by 0 bases, and 10 bases separated the two germline ends. CDR3 in DNA: TGTGCCAGCAGTTTAGGGGGAGTCTCCTACGAGCAGTACTTC. It encodes CASSLGGVSYEQYF.

This clone was seen only once. The chain links TRBV7-7 to TRBJ2-1; 8 bases map to TRBD1. CDR1 is SSHAT, CDR2 FNYEAQ, per germline (reference sequence). Trimming removed 5 bases from V and 7 bases from J; junction bases left unmatched: 4. The CDR3 extends over 13 amino acids. CDR3 sequence (DNA): TGTGCCAGCAGCGTGGACAGGGTGAATGAGCAGTTCTTC. Translating gives CASSVDRVNEQFF. The full variable domain, with the rest looked up from reference TRBV7-7 and TRBJ2-1, is GAGVSQSPRYKVTKRGQDVTLRCDPISSHATLYWYQQALGQGPEFLTYFNYEAQPDKSGLPSDRFSAERPEGSISTLTIQRTEQRDSAMYRCASSVDRVNEQFFGPGTRLTVL.

The chain combines TRBV6-1 with TRBJ2-1, with TRBD1 matching 7 bases. The CDR3 runs 14 residues. In germline, CDR1 is MNHNS, CDR2 SASEGT. V trimming: 5 bases; J trimming: 8 bases; junction bases outside the gene matches: 9. The CDR3 protein is CASSRTGLWDEQFF. For the CDR3, the DNA is TGTGCCAGCAGTAGGACAGGACTTTGGGATGAGCAGTTCTTC.

The chain combines TRBV2 with TRBJ1-4; 7 bases line up with TRBD1. This CDR3 is 15 amino acids long. With 6 bases clipped from V and 5 bases from J, the junction kept 9 bases outside the gene matches. From germline, CDR1 is SNHLY and CDR2 FYNNEI. CDR3 DNA sequence: TGTGCCAGCAGAGCCGGGACAGTCTTGAATGAAAAACTGTTTTTT. This codes for CASRAGTVLNEKLFF.

Regarding this clone: This sample includes further DNA sequences coding for the same CDR3. The chain recombines TRBV9 with TRBJ1-3, with 7 bases matching TRBD1. Germline V gives CDR1 SGDLS, CDR2 YYNGEE. Trimming took 3 bases from V and 2 from J; bases not matched to a gene: 2. This CDR3 comprises 14 residues. CDR3 protein: CASSATGAGNTIYF. The DNA of the CDR3 is TGTGCCAGCAGCGCTACAGGGGCTGGAAACACCATATATTTT.

The chain links TRBV18 to TRBJ2-7, with a weak D call TRBD1 (5 bases). Trimming removed 3 bases at V and 0 bases at J, with 12 bases between. The germline V gene encodes CDR1 KGHSH and CDR2 LQKENI. CDR3 length equals 15 residues. The CDR3 sequence: CASSPTEASSYEQYF. DNA for the CDR3: TGTGCCAGCTCACCGACAGAAGCTTCCTCCTACGAGCAGTACTTC. The full variable domain, rest sourced from reference TRBV18 and TRBJ2-7, is NAGVMQNPRHLVRRRGQEARLRCSPMKGHSHVYWYRQLPEEGLKFMVYLQKENIIDESGMPKERFSAEFPKEGPSILRIQQVVRGDSAAYFCASSPTEASSYEQYFGPGTRLTVT.

This chain links TRBV11-2 with TRBJ2-2, with D perhaps matching TRBD2 (7 bases). The CDR3 length is 16 residues. V was pared by 5 bases and J by 3 bases, with 16 bases between. CDR1 and CDR2 from the germline V gene are SGHAT and FQNNGV. The CDR3 loop is CASSARGGRYTGELFF. The CDR3 DNA sequence: TGTGCCAGCAGCGCTAGGGGGGGGCGGTACACCGGGGAGCTGTTTTTT.

The chain couples TRBV7-9 to TRBJ1-1; no clear D gene. The ends were cut back, 1 base at V and 2 bases at J, with 8 bases in the middle. Germline values: CDR1 SEHNR, CDR2 FQNEAQ (reference sequence). The CDR3 length is 14 residues. In DNA form, the CDR3 reads TGTGCCAGCAGCTTAGTTTCTGTAAACACTGAAGCTTTCTTT. It encodes CASSLVSVNTEAFF.

This clone has a handful of counts. V gene TRBV19 combines with J gene TRBJ2-7, with 9 nucleotides matching TRBD1. The CDR3 has 14 residues. Per the germline V gene, CDR1 is LNHDA and CDR2 is SQIVND (reference sequence). The junction had 2 bases not matched to a gene; V was cut back by 1 base and J by 4 bases. CDR3 nucleotide sequence: TGTGCCAGTAGTATAGGGACAGGGGAATACGAGCAGTACTTC. Residues: CASSIGTGEYEQYF.

The J gene is TRBJ2-5, the V gene TRBV14; 8 bases agree with TRBD2. The CDR3 sequence is 18 residues long. CDR1 and CDR2 (germline): SGHDN, FVKESK. V dropped 4 bases and J dropped 1; count of bases not matched to a gene: 14. CDR3 sequence reads: CASSLLNGREAFQETQYF. CDR3 bases: TGTGCCAGCAGCCTCTTAAACGGGCGGGAGGCCTTCCAAGAGACCCAGTACTTC.

The J gene is TRBJ2-1, the V gene TRBV27; possibly TRBD2 for D (6 bases). Trimming pared 2 bases from V and 0 bases from J, leaving 14 bases between. The CDR3 is 17 residues long. CDR1 and CDR2 from the germline V gene are MNHEY and SMNVEV (reference sequence). CDR3 loop: CASSLRGGASSYNEQFF. The CDR3, as DNA: TGTGCCAGCAGTTTAAGGGGCGGGGCGAGCTCCTACAATGAGCAGTTCTTC.

DNA for the CDR3: TGTGCCAGCAGGCAAGGGACTATCTTTTCCTACGAGCAGTACTTC. Its protein is CASRQGTIFSYEQYF. The V gene is TRBV27, the J gene TRBJ2-7, with 7 bases fitting TRBD2. V lost 6 bases, J lost 1 base, and 9 bases stayed unmatched. The CDR3 extends over 15 amino acids. The germline gives CDR1 MNHEY, CDR2 SMNVEV (reference sequence).

The J gene is TRBJ2-1, the V gene TRBV2; weak D call: TRBD1 (5 bases). The V end lost 6 bases, the J end lost 0 bases, and 15 bases lay between the germline ends. Germline loops: CDR1 SNHLY, CDR2 FYNNEI. This CDR3 comprises 16 residues. DNA of the CDR3: TGTGCCAGCAGCCGGACACTGGCCTCCTCCTACAATGAGCAGTTCTTC. Its translation: CASSRTLASSYNEQFF. The complete variable domain, with remaining parts taken from reference TRBV2 and TRBJ2-1, reads EPEVTQTPSHQVTQMGQEVILRCVPISNHLYFYWYRQILGQKVEFLVSFYNNEISEKSEIFDDQFSVERPDGSNFTLKIRSTKLEDSAMYFCASSRTLASSYNEQFFGPGTRLTVL.

The rearrangement uses TRBV28 and TRBJ1-4; D perhaps matches TRBD1 (6 bases). V lost 4 bases and J lost 8, with 20 bases in between. Looked up from germline, CDR1 is MDHEN and CDR2 is SYDVKM. This CDR3 region has 16 residues. CDR3 sequence: CASSSPPYREREKLFF. The CDR3 DNA reads TGTGCCAGCAGTTCCCCACCGTACAGGGAACGGGAAAAACTGTTTTTT.

This chain connects TRBV30 to TRBJ1-1; TRBD1 aligns across 8 bases. Germline lookup yields CDR1 GTSNPN and CDR2 SVGIG (reference sequence). This CDR3 is built from 15 residues. With 0 bases clipped from V and 1 base from J, the junction kept 4 bases outside the gene matches. CDR3 coding DNA: TGTGCCTGGAGTGTCAGGGGGCTACGGAACACTGAAGCTTTCTTT. Amino acid sequence: CAWSVRGLRNTEAFF.

This chain uses TRBV11-3 with TRBJ2-1; D is perhaps TRBD2 (6 bases). The CDR3 totals 11 residues. The V and J ends lost 3 bases and 12 bases respectively, with 9 bases between them. CDR1 is SGHNT, CDR2 YENEEA, per germline. Here the CDR3 DNA reads TGTGCCAGCAGCTTCGGGACTCTGCAGTTCTTC. As protein: CASSFGTLQFF. The full variable domain, rest sourced from reference TRBV11-3 and TRBJ2-1, is EAGVVQSPRYKIIEKKQPVAFWCNPISGHNTLYWYLQNLGQGPELLIRYENEEAVDDSQLPKDRFSAERLKGVDSTLKIQPAELGDSAVYLCASSFGTLQFFGPGTRLTVL.

This clone was recorded once. V and J are TRBV15 and TRBJ2-1; 9 bases agree with TRBD2. There are 17 residues in the CDR3. CDR1 LNHNV and CDR2 YYDKDF come from the germline V gene (reference sequence). J gave up 0 bases and V 4 bases, and 7 bases lay outside the gene matches. The CDR3 nucleotides are TGTGCCACCAGCAACCCTCTAGCGGGATTCTCCTACAATGAGCAGTTCTTC. Translating gives CATSNPLAGFSYNEQFF.